These 28 T cell receptor beta chains were all obtained from the same sample, sequenced in a study of immune evolution from preneoplasia to lung adenocarcinoma. Repertoires were generated with immunoSEQ multiplex PCR, while TCRdb's copy carries only in-frame clones and drops some. The table shows some 12,000 clones, with roughly 88% occurring only once. The sequenced sample consisted of FFPE invasive lung adenocarcinoma tissue. These receptors were collected from a person between 65 and 80 years old with invasive lung adenocarcinoma.

The J gene is TRBJ2-6, the V gene TRBV28; the D gene is possibly TRBD2 (6 bases). CDR3 length: 18 residues. Germline V gene sequence: CDR1 MDHEN, CDR2 SYDVKM. V lost 3 bases and J lost 5, with 20 bases in between. The CDR3: CASSFPGLGSAWANVLTF. Written as DNA, the CDR3 is TGTGCCAGCAGTTTTCCGGGACTTGGCTCTGCTTGGGCCAACGTCCTGACTTTC.

The rearrangement uses TRBV7-3 and TRBJ2-2, with 12 bases that match TRBD1. J was trimmed by 5 bases and V by 4 bases; bases with no gene match: 5. Germline lookup yields CDR1 SGHTA and CDR2 FQGTGA. The CDR3 has 16 amino acids. The CDR3 region is CASSSGQGASTGELFF. The CDR3 DNA is TGTGCCAGCAGCTCGGGACAGGGGGCCTCTACCGGGGAGCTGTTTTTT.

The chain links TRBV4-1 to TRBJ1-2, with D perhaps matching TRBD1 (6 bases). Germline lookup yields CDR1 MGHRA and CDR2 YSYEKL. The CDR3 has 18 amino acids. V lost 2 bases and J 0 bases, leaving 19 bases between the germline ends. CDR3 nucleotides: TGCGCCAGCAGCCAACAGACGTCACAGGGTTGGGCTAACTATGGCTACACCTTC. It yields the protein CASSQQTSQGWANYGYTF.

Of note for this clone: At one end, the junction sequence differs from germline, possibly due to a read error. The chain carries TRBV5-1 and TRBJ2-5; a weak D match, TRBD2 (5 bases). Germline-derived CDR1 and CDR2 are SGHRS and YFSETQ. The CDR3 extends over 16 amino acids. CDR3 nucleotide sequence: TGCGTCAGCAGCTTGGCCGGGGTTCCCAGTCAAGAGACCCAGTACTTC. Protein: CVSSLAGVPSQETQYF.

V is TRBV6-5 and J is TRBJ1-4, with TRBD1 matching over 7 bases. Germline assignment: CDR1 MNHEY and CDR2 SVGAGI. Germline trimming cut 4 bases from V and 4 bases from J; bases unmatched to any gene: 3. This CDR3 contains 14 residues. The CDR3 coding sequence is TGTGCCAGCAGTTTTACAGGGGATAATGAAAAACTGTTTTTT. This encodes CASSFTGDNEKLFF.

A note on this clone: At one end, the junction sequence differs from germline, possibly due to a read error. Distinct nucleotide sequences in the sample also encode this CDR3. The chain links TRBV28 to TRBJ2-3; D unresolved. The CDR3 totals 13 residues. CDR1 is MDHEN, CDR2 SYDVKM, per germline. Here the CDR3 reads CASSLGVRNTQYF. The CDR3 DNA sequence: TGTGCCAGCAGTTTAGGGGTCAGGAATACGCAATATTTT.

This rearrangement joins TRBV28 to TRBJ2-3; 15 bases map to TRBD2. This CDR3 spans 17 amino acids. The J segment lost 4 bases and the V segment lost 3 bases, leaving 5 bases of the junction unmatched. Germline CDR1 and CDR2: MDHEN and SYDVKM. Here the CDR3 DNA reads TGTGCCAGCAGTTTGGGACTAGCGGGAGGCTTCCCAGATACGCAGTATTTT. This encodes CASSLGLAGGFPDTQYF.

The DNA for the CDR3 is TGTGCCAGTTGGGACAGGGACTATGGCTACACCTTC. It encodes CASWDRDYGYTF. The V gene is TRBV5-6, the J gene TRBJ1-2; 9 positions match TRBD1. The V segment lost 8 bases and the J segment 3 bases; nucleotides outside the gene matches: 2. This CDR3 has 12 amino acids. Germline V lookup: CDR1 SGHDT, CDR2 YYEEEE.

This chain uses TRBV30 with TRBJ2-7, with D possibly TRBD1 on 6 matching bases. Germline-derived CDR1 and CDR2 are GTSNPN and SVGIG (reference sequence). The V gene lost 2 bases and the J gene lost 5 bases, with 13 bases spanning the gap. The CDR3 sequence is 13 residues long. The CDR3 bases are TGTGCCTGGAGTTGGGGCAGGGGCAACGAGCAGTACTTC. This sequence encodes CAWSWGRGNEQYF.

The rearrangement joins TRBV19 to TRBJ1-1, with D hard to call. Trimming cost V 5 bases and J 0 bases, with 13 bases left between them. CDR1 and CDR2 (germline): LNHDA, SQIVND (reference sequence). This CDR3 comprises 15 residues. CDR3 loop: CASSPRGVMNTEAFF. In nucleotides, the CDR3 is TGTGCCAGTAGTCCCCGGGGAGTGATGAACACTGAAGCTTTCTTT.

This sequence joins TRBV6-1 and TRBJ1-2, with TRBD1 matching over 9 bases. The CDR3 loop spans 19 amino acids. CDR1 is MNHNS and CDR2 is SASEGT in the germline V gene. V lost 0 bases to trimming and J lost 0 bases; unmatched junction nucleotides: 11. CDR3 bases: TGTGCCAGCAGTGAAGCGCTAGGACAGGGGACTACCGCTAACTATGGCTACACCTTC. It codes for CASSEALGQGTTANYGYTF.

This clone has a single count. The DNA of the CDR3 is TGTGCCAGCAGACAAGCGGGAGGGCCAGATACGCAGTATTTT. Amino acids: CASRQAGGPDTQYF. This rearrangement joins TRBV5-6 to TRBJ2-3; 10 positions agree with TRBD2. Germline V gene lookup returns CDR1 SGHDT and CDR2 YYEEEE. The CDR3 loop spans 14 amino acids. The V segment lost 5 bases and the J segment 4 bases; nucleotides outside the gene matches: 4. The full variable domain, its missing parts supplied by reference TRBV5-6 and TRBJ2-3, is DAGVTQSPTHLIKTRGQQVTLRCSPKSGHDTVSWYQQALGQGPQFIFQYYEEEERQRGNFPDRFSGHQFPNYSSELNVNALLLGDSALYLCASRQAGGPDTQYFGPGTRLTVL.

This chain connects TRBV7-9 to TRBJ1-2; 8 bases agree with TRBD1. CDR1 SEHNR and CDR2 FQNEAQ come from the germline V gene (reference sequence). The CDR3 is 15 residues long. V shed 5 bases, J shed 7 bases, and the junction held 12 bases outside the gene matches. The CDR3 region has the DNA TGTGCCAGCAGCCTTTCCATCGGACAGGGAAGTGGCTACACCTTC. Its translation is CASSLSIGQGSGYTF.

This clone was seen a handful of times. The chain couples TRBV29-1 to TRBJ1-1; D is unclear. Germline V gives CDR1 SQVTM, CDR2 ANQGSEA. With 6 bases removed from V and 3 bases from J, the gap between germline ends came to 17 bases. CDR3 length: 14 residues. The CDR3 loop is CSVRRHLGDTEAFF. DNA for the CDR3: TGCAGCGTACGAAGGCATCTTGGGGACACTGAAGCTTTCTTT.

This chain joins TRBV5-1 and TRBJ1-1; D unresolved. The V and J ends lost 3 bases and 1 base respectively, with 13 bases between them. Per germline, CDR1 SGHRS and CDR2 YFSETQ. This CDR3 comprises 15 residues. CDR3 in DNA: TGCGCCAGCAGCTCAATCCAGGCTTCGAACACTGAAGCTTTCTTT. Its translation is CASSSIQASNTEAFF.

The genes are TRBV30 and TRBJ1-1; D may be TRBD1 (6 bases). Trimming stripped 4 bases from V and 3 bases from J, with 15 bases between. CDR1 is GTSNPN, CDR2 SVGIG, per germline (reference sequence). The CDR3 spans 14 residues. This CDR3 reads CAWNPGVRDTEAFF. CDR3 in DNA: TGTGCCTGGAATCCAGGGGTCAGGGACACTGAAGCTTTCTTT. The entire variable domain, with the rest obtained from reference TRBV30 and TRBJ1-1, is as follows: SQTIHQWPATLVQPVGSPLSLECTVEGTSNPNLYWYRQAAGRGLQLLFYSVGIGQISSEVPQNLSASRPQDRQFILSSKKLLLSDSGFYLCAWNPGVRDTEAFFGQGTRLTVV.

The chain combines TRBV10-1 with TRBJ1-3; D uncertain. The ends were cut back, 6 bases at V and 0 bases at J, with 15 bases in the middle. CDR1 WNHNN and CDR2 SYGVQD come from the germline V gene (reference sequence). This CDR3 is 16 amino acids long. The CDR3 bases are TGCGCCAGCAGCAAAGACACCCTGAGCTCTGGAAACACCATATATTTT. Protein: CASSKDTLSSGNTIYF.

The V and J genes are TRBV6-5 and TRBJ1-2; TRBD1 might be the D (6 bases). Germline CDR1 reads MNHEY; CDR2 reads SVGAGI. The length of the CDR3 is 14 residues. V lost 5 bases, J lost 4 bases, and 14 bases lay in between. In DNA form, the CDR3 reads TGTGCCAGCAGTGACGGCCAGGACAGCTATGGCTACACCTTC. It specifies CASSDGQDSYGYTF.

This chain links TRBV5-4 with TRBJ2-1, with D maybe TRBD2 (5 bases). There are 13 residues in the CDR3. Germline CDR1 reads SGHNT; CDR2 reads YYREEE (reference sequence). V was shortened by 3 bases and J by 8 bases, with 12 bases between the two germline ends. The CDR3 protein is CASSSYTRDEQFF. The CDR3 nucleotides are TGTGCCAGCAGCTCCTACACGCGGGATGAGCAGTTCTTC.

The V call is TRBV15, the J call TRBJ1-2; no reliable D call. CDR3 length: 13 amino acids. Germline-derived CDR1 and CDR2 are LNHNV and YYDKDF (reference sequence). With 0 bases removed from V and 5 bases from J, the gap between germline ends came to 7 bases. The DNA of the CDR3 is TGTGCCACCAGCAGAGATCGCCCTTATGGCTACACCTTC. This codes for CATSRDRPYGYTF.

This sequence joins TRBV11-3 and TRBJ1-1; a weak D match, TRBD1 (5 bases). The CDR3 has 13 amino acids. V was clipped by 5 bases and J by 4 bases, with 11 bases between them. From germline, CDR1 is SGHNT and CDR2 YENEEA. The CDR3 DNA reads as TGTGCCAGCAGCCCCGGTGGGGGCACTGAAGCTTTCTTT. Amino acid sequence: CASSPGGGTEAFF.

The chain couples TRBV7-2 to TRBJ2-7; D ambiguous. From germline, CDR1 is SGHTA and CDR2 FQGNSA. V was cut by 5 bases and J by 7 bases, with 21 bases left in between. The length of the CDR3 is 15 residues. CDR3 DNA: TGTGCCAGCAGCCGTGACTGGAGTCGGTTCCAGGAGCAGTACTTC. This sequence encodes CASSRDWSRFQEQYF.

The chain employs TRBV30 and TRBJ2-6; 11 bases match TRBD1. Germline trimming cut 2 bases from V and 2 bases from J; bases unmatched to any gene: 5. From germline, CDR1 is GTSNPN and CDR2 SVGIG (reference sequence). The CDR3 length is 17 residues. CDR3 coding DNA: TGTGCCTGGAGTATGAGGACAGGGGGCGCTGGGGCCAACGTCCTGACTTTC. This sequence encodes CAWSMRTGGAGANVLTF.

The rearrangement links TRBV30 to TRBJ1-2, with TRBD1 as a possible D gene (5 bases). Germline CDR1 and CDR2: GTSNPN and SVGIG (reference sequence). V shed 3 bases and J shed 4 bases, with 18 bases lying between them. This CDR3 region has 15 residues. CDR3 loop: CAWSLKDNPLYGYTF. The CDR3 nucleotides are TGTGCCTGGAGCCTAAAGGACAATCCTCTCTATGGCTACACCTTC.

This rearrangement joins TRBV6-5 to TRBJ1-1; no reliable D call. Germline assignment: CDR1 MNHEY and CDR2 SVGAGI. V was trimmed by 7 bases and J by 2 bases, leaving 5 bases between them. The CDR3 has 11 amino acids. The CDR3 coding sequence is TGTGCCAGCACCAGAAACACTGAAGCTTTCTTT. Amino acid sequence: CASTRNTEAFF.

Written as DNA, the CDR3 is TGTGCCAGCAGTTCCGACGGGACTAGGAAGGGCGAGCAGTACTTC. Residues: CASSSDGTRKGEQYF. The J gene is TRBJ2-7, the V gene TRBV28, with 8 nucleotides matching TRBD2. Germline CDR1 MDHEN, CDR2 SYDVKM. CDR3 length equals 15 residues. Trimming at V came to 4 bases and at J to 6 bases, leaving 11 bases not matched to a gene.

V is TRBV25-1 and J is TRBJ2-3, with 8 bases fitting TRBD1. Trimming at V came to 6 bases and at J to 5 bases, leaving 10 bases not matched to a gene. Germline CDR1 reads MGHDK; CDR2 reads SYGVNS. The CDR3 loop spans 15 amino acids. The CDR3 DNA is TGTGCCAGCAGGGCCGGGACAGGCCATATAGATACGCAGTATTTT. Amino acids: CASRAGTGHIDTQYF.

V gene TRBV5-1 combines with J gene TRBJ2-3, with 9 bases identical to TRBD1. This CDR3 is 15 amino acids long. V shed 3 bases and J 6 bases; nucleotides not matched to a gene: 8. The germline V gene has CDR1 SGHRS and CDR2 YFSETQ. CDR3 sequence reads: CASSSGDREYDTQYF. CDR3 in DNA: TGCGCCAGCAGCTCGGGGGACAGGGAATACGATACGCAGTATTTT.